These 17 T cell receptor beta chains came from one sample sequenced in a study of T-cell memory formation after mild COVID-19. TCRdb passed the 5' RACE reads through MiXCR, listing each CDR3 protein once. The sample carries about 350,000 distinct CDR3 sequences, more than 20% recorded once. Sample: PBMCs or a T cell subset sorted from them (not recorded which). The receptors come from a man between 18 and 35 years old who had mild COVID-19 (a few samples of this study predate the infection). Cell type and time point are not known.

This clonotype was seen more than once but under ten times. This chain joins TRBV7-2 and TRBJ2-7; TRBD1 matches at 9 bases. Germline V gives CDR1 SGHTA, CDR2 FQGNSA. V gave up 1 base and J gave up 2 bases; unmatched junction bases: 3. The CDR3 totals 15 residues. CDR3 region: CASSLGGTGTYEQYF. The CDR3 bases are TGTGCCAGCAGCTTAGGTGGGACAGGGACCTACGAGCAGTACTTC. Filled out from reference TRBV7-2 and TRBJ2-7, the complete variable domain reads GAGVSQSPSNKVTEKGKDVELRCDPISGHTALYWYRQSLGQGLEFLIYFQGNSAPDKSGLPSDRFSAERTGGSVSTLTIQRTQQEDSAVYLCASSLGGTGTYEQYFGPGTRLTVT.

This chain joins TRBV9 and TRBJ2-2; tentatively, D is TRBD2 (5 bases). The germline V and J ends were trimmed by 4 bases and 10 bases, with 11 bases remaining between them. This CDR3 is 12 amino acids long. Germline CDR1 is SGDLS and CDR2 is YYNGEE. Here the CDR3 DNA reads TGTGCCAGCAGCCCCCCCCGGGAGGAGCTGTTTTTT. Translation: CASSPPREELFF.

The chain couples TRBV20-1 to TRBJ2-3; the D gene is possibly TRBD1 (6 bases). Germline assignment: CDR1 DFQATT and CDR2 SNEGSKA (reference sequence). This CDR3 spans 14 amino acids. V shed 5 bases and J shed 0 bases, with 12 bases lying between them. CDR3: CSALQGFSTDTQYF. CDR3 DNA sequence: TGCAGTGCTCTGCAGGGGTTCAGCACAGATACGCAGTATTTT.

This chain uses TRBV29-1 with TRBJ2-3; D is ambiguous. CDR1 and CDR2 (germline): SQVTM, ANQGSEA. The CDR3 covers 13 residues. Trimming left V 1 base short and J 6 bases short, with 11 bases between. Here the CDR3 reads CSVEGGIRDTQYF. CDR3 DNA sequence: TGCAGCGTTGAAGGGGGAATTCGGGATACGCAGTATTTT.

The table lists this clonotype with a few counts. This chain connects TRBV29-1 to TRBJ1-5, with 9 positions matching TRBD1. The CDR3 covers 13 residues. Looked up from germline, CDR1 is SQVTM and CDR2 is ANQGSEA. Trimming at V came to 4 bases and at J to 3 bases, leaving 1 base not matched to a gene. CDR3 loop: CSVGDRVNQPQHF. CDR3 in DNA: TGCAGCGTTGGGGACAGGGTCAATCAGCCCCAGCATTTT. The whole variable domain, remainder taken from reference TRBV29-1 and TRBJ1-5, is SAVISQKPSRDICQRGTSLTIQCQVDSQVTMMFWYRQQPGQSLTLIATANQGSEATYESGFVIDKFPISRPNLTFSTLTVSNMSPEDSSIYLCSVGDRVNQPQHFGDGTRLSIL.

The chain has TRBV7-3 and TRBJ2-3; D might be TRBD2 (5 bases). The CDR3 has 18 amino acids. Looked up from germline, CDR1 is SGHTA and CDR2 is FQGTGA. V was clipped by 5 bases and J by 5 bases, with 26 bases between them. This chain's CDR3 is CASSPLPHFEGFQDTQYF. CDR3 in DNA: TGTGCCAGCAGCCCATTGCCCCATTTCGAGGGTTTCCAAGATACGCAGTATTTT. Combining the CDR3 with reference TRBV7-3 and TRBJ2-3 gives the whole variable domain GAGVSQTPSNKVTEKGKYVELRCDPISGHTALYWYRQSLGQGPEFLIYFQGTGAADDSGLPNDRFFAVRPEGSVSTLKIQRTERGDSAVYLCASSPLPHFEGFQDTQYFGPGTRLTVL.

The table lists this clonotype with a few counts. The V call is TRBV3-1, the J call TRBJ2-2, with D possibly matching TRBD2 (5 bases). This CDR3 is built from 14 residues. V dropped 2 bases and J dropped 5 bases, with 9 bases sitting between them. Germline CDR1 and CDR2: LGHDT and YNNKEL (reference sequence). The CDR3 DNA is TGTGCCAGCAGCCAATCCGGCGGGACCGGGGAGCTGTTTTTT. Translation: CASSQSGGTGELFF.

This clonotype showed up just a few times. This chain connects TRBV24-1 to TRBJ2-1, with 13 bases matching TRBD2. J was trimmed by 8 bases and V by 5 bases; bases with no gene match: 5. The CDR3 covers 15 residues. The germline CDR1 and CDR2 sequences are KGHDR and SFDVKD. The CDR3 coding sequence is TGTGCCACCAGTGTCGGACTAGCGGGGGACTATGAGCAGTTCTTC. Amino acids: CATSVGLAGDYEQFF.

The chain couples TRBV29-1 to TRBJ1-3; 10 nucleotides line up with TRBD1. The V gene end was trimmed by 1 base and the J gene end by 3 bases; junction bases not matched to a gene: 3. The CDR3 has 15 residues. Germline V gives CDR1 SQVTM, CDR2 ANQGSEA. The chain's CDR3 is CSVEGGTGVGNTIYF. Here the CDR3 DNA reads TGCAGCGTTGAAGGAGGGACAGGGGTTGGAAACACCATATATTTT.

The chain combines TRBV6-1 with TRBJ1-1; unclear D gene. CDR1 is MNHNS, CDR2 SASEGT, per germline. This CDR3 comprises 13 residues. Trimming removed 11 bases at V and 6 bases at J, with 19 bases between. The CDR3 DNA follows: TGTGCCGGCATGGGGTTCGGTTGGGCTGAAGCTTTCTTT. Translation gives CAGMGFGWAEAFF.

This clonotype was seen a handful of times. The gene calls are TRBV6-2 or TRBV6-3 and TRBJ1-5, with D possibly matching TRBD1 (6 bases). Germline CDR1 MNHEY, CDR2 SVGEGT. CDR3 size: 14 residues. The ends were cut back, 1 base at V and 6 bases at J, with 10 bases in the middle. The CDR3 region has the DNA TGTGCCAGCAGTTACTATAACAGGGCTCAGCCCCAGCATTTT. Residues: CASSYYNRAQPQHF.

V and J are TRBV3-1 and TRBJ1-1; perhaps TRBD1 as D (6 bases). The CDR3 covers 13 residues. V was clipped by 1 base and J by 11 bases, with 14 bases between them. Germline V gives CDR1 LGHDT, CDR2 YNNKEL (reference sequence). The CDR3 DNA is TGTGCCAGCAGCCAAGCCCACGGGGGCCACGCTTTCTTT. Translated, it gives CASSQAHGGHAFF. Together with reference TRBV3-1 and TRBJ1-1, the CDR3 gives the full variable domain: DTAVSQTPKYLVTQMGNDKSIKCEQNLGHDTMYWYKQDSKKFLKIMFSYNNKELIINETVPNRFSPKSPDKAHLNLHINSLELGDSAVYFCASSQAHGGHAFFGQGTRLTVV.

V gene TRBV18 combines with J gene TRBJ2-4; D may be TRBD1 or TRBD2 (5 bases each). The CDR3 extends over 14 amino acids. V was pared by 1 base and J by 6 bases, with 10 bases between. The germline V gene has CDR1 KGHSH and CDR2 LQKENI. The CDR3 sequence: CASSPQRGGNIQYF. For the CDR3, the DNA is TGTGCCAGCTCACCACAGCGTGGGGGAAACATTCAGTACTTC. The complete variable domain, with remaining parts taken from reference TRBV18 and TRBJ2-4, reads NAGVMQNPRHLVRRRGQEARLRCSPMKGHSHVYWYRQLPEEGLKFMVYLQKENIIDESGMPKERFSAEFPKEGPSILRIQQVVRGDSAAYFCASSPQRGGNIQYFGAGTRLSVL.

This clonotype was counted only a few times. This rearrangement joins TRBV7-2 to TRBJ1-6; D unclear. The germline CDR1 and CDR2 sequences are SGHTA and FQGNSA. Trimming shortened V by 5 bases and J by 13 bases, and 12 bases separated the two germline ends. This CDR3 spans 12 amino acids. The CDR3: CASSPFYGPLHF. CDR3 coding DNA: TGTGCCAGCAGCCCCTTTTACGGGCCCCTCCACTTT.

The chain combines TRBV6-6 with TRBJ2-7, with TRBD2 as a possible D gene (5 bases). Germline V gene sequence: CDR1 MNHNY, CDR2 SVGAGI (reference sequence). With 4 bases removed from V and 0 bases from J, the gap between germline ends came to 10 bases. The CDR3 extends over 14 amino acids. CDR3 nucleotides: TGTGCCAGCAGTTGGACTGGAAACTCCTACGAGCAGTACTTC. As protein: CASSWTGNSYEQYF.

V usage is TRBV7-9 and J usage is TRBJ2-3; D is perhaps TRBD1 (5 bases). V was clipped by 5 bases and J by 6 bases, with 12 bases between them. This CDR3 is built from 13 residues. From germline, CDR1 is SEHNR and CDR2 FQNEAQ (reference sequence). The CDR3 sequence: CASSRKGWDTQYF. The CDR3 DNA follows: TGTGCCAGCAGCCGGAAGGGGTGGGATACGCAGTATTTT.

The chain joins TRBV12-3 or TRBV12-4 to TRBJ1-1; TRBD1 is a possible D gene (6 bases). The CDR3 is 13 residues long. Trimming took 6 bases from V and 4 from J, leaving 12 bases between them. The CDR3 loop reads CASSAYRVTEAFF. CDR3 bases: TGTGCCAGCAGCGCCTACAGGGTCACTGAAGCTTTCTTT.